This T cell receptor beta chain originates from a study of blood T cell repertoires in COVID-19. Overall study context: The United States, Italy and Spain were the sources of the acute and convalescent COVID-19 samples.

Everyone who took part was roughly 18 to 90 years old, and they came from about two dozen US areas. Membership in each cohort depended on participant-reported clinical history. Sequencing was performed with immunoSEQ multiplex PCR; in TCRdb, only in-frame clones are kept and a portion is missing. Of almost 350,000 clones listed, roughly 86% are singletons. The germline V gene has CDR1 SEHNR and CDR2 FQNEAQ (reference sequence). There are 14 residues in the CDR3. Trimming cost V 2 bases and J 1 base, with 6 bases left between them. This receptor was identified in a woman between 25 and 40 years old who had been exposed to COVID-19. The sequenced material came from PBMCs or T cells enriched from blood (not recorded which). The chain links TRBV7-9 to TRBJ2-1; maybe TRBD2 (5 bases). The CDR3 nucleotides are TGTGCCAGCAGCTTAACTAGTTCCTACAATGAGCAGTTCTTC. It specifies CASSLTSSYNEQFF.